This entry lists 25 T cell receptor beta chains sequenced from one sample in a study of identical twins. Each CDR3 protein is one row after TCRdb ran MiXCR on the 5' RACE reads. The data show some 1,700,000 distinct CDR3 sequences, roughly 35% seen once. Sequencing was performed on cord blood. These receptors were collected from a newborn girl in good health.

Comment on this clonotype: The junction and the germline gene differ at one end; a read error may be behind it. The chain combines TRBV28 with TRBJ1-5, with 9 bases aligning to TRBD1. Germline values: CDR1 MDHEN, CDR2 SYDVKM. The CDR3 spans 17 residues. DNA for the CDR3: TGTGCCAGCAGTTTGAGGGGCTACAGGGGGCTTAATCGGCCCCAGCATTTT. It yields the protein CASSLRGYRGLNRPQHF.

The rearrangement links TRBV5-1 to TRBJ2-3; 8 bases match TRBD2. The CDR3 runs to 16 residues. The germline V gene encodes CDR1 SGHRS and CDR2 YFSETQ. Trimming at V came to 1 base and at J to 2 bases, leaving 6 bases not matched to a gene. CDR3 coding DNA: TGCGCCAGCAGCTTGAGGAGCGGGGGCCCCACAGATACGCAGTATTTT. Amino acid sequence: CASSLRSGGPTDTQYF.

This clonotype was counted between two and nine times. This chain uses TRBV12-3 or TRBV12-4 with TRBJ1-1; no clear D gene. Trimming shortened V by 3 bases and J by 4 bases, and 3 bases separated the two germline ends. The CDR3 loop spans 11 amino acids. This CDR3 is CASSFLTEAFF. CDR3 bases: TGTGCCAGCAGTTTTCTCACTGAAGCTTTCTTT.

A few counts support this clonotype. The CDR3 loop is CASSQVGHEQYF. The CDR3 region has the DNA TGTGCCAGCAGCCAAGTGGGGCACGAGCAGTACTTC. This chain links TRBV3-1 with TRBJ2-7; a weak D match, TRBD1 (5 bases). Trimming shortened V by 1 base and J by 5 bases, and 6 bases separated the two germline ends. This CDR3 spans 12 amino acids. CDR1 and CDR2 from the germline V gene are LGHDT and YNNKEL (reference sequence).

The V call is TRBV20-1, the J call TRBJ1-5; 7 positions match TRBD1. The CDR3 consists of 15 residues. The V gene's germline CDR1 is DFQATT and CDR2 SNEGSKA (reference sequence). The V segment lost 1 base and the J segment 6 bases; nucleotides outside the gene matches: 9. The CDR3 reads CSARGGRGMSQPQHF. The CDR3, as DNA: TGCAGTGCTAGAGGTGGCAGGGGGATGAGTCAGCCCCAGCATTTT.

This clonotype has a count of ten or more. This sequence joins TRBV27 and TRBJ2-7, with D possibly matching TRBD1 (5 bases). Germline CDR1 reads MNHEY; CDR2 reads SMNVEV (reference sequence). Trimming took off 7 bases at V and 0 bases at J, with 7 bases between the two ends. CDR3 length equals 12 residues. CDR3 DNA sequence: TGTGCCAGCACACAGGACTCCTACGAGCAGTACTTC. It specifies CASTQDSYEQYF.

The genes are TRBV5-1 and TRBJ2-1; 8 positions agree with TRBD2. The V gene's germline CDR1 is SGHRS and CDR2 YFSETQ. V lost 2 bases, J lost 8 bases, and 6 bases stayed unmatched. The CDR3 contains 14 residues. In DNA, the CDR3 is TGCGCCAGCAGCTTAGCGGGAGTTTACGATGAGCAGTTCTTC. Its protein is CASSLAGVYDEQFF.

Regarding this clonotype: A much bigger clone sits one base away, suggesting this may be a read error. This chain connects TRBV29-1 to TRBJ2-5; no reliable D call. Trimming shortened V by 3 bases and J by 11 bases, and 22 bases separated the two germline ends. Germline V gene lookup returns CDR1 SQVTM and CDR2 ANQGSEA. CDR3 length: 14 amino acids. Here the CDR3 DNA reads TGCAGCGTTGAGGTCCAGAACTCCTACAATGAGCAGTACTTC. Its translation: CSVEVQNSYNEQYF.

J is TRBJ1-2 and V is TRBV29-1; 7 nucleotides agree with TRBD1. Trimming took 6 bases from V and 4 from J; bases not matched to a gene: 11. The CDR3 has 14 residues. Germline V CDR1 and CDR2: SQVTM, ANQGSEA. The CDR3 region is CSVARQGRGYGYTF. CDR3 DNA sequence: TGCAGCGTAGCTAGACAGGGACGGGGCTATGGCTACACCTTC.

V is TRBV7-7 and J is TRBJ2-7; TRBD2 matches at 8 bases. Trimming cost V 1 base and J 5 bases; bases outside gene matches: 7. The CDR3 runs 15 residues. CDR1 is SSHAT, CDR2 FNYEAQ, per germline (reference sequence). CDR3 sequence (DNA): TGTGCCAGCAGCTTAGAGGTCGGGGGGGCCCACGAGCAGTACTTC. It translates to CASSLEVGGAHEQYF. Full variable domain (remainder filled in from reference TRBV7-7 and TRBJ2-7): GAGVSQSPRYKVTKRGQDVTLRCDPISSHATLYWYQQALGQGPEFLTYFNYEAQPDKSGLPSDRFSAERPEGSISTLTIQRTEQRDSAMYRCASSLEVGGAHEQYFGPGTRLTVT.

The gene calls are TRBV18 and TRBJ1-1; 9 bases line up with TRBD1. This CDR3 is built from 14 residues. V shed 5 bases and J 7 bases; nucleotides not matched to a gene: 8. From germline, CDR1 is KGHSH and CDR2 LQKENI. The CDR3 sequence is CASSAGTGMVEAFF. The CDR3 nucleotides are TGTGCCAGCTCAGCCGGGACAGGGATGGTTGAAGCTTTCTTT. Full variable domain (rest looked up from reference TRBV18 and TRBJ1-1): NAGVMQNPRHLVRRRGQEARLRCSPMKGHSHVYWYRQLPEEGLKFMVYLQKENIIDESGMPKERFSAEFPKEGPSILRIQQVVRGDSAAYFCASSAGTGMVEAFFGQGTRLTVV.

This clonotype was seen a few times. At one of its ends the junction is not consistent with the germline gene, which may arise from a read error. The chain links TRBV7-7 to TRBJ2-3; D gene ambiguous. Germline-derived CDR1 and CDR2 are SSHAT and FNYEAQ (reference sequence). The CDR3 totals 17 residues. The CDR3 region is CASSLTSSGSFTDTQYF. The CDR3 DNA is TGTGCTAGCAGCTTAACGTCGTCTGGGTCCTTCACAGATACGCAGTATTTT.

The V call is TRBV7-9, the J call TRBJ2-1; D possibly matches TRBD1 or TRBD2 (5 bases each). Trimming took off 8 bases at V and 0 bases at J, with 14 bases between the two ends. The CDR3 is made up of 15 amino acids. Germline CDR1 and CDR2: SEHNR and FQNEAQ (reference sequence). This chain's CDR3 is CASVGGRDSYNEQFF. CDR3 nucleotides: TGTGCCAGCGTTGGGGGAAGGGACTCCTACAATGAGCAGTTCTTC. Complete variable domain (other parts from reference TRBV7-9 and TRBJ2-1): DTGVSQNPRHKITKRGQNVTFRCDPISEHNRLYWYRQTLGQGPEFLTYFQNEAQLEKSRLLSDRFSAERPKGSFSTLEIQRTEQGDSAMYLCASVGGRDSYNEQFFGPGTRLTVL.

This clonotype came up a few times. The CDR3 loop is CASSPDIGAAYGYTF. The CDR3 DNA is TGTGCCAGCTCACCCGACATCGGAGCCGCTTATGGCTACACCTTC. The V gene is TRBV18, the J gene TRBJ1-2; D unresolved. Trimming stripped 3 bases from V and 5 bases from J, with 16 bases between. The CDR3 extends over 15 amino acids. Per germline, CDR1 KGHSH and CDR2 LQKENI.

This chain joins TRBV30 and TRBJ2-1; TRBD2 matches 8 bases. The V gene end was trimmed by 3 bases and the J gene end by 10 bases; junction bases not matched to a gene: 8. This CDR3 is built from 13 residues. Per the germline V gene, CDR1 is GTSNPN and CDR2 is SVGIG (reference sequence). Here the CDR3 reads CAWSRTSPYEQFF. The CDR3 region has the DNA TGTGCCTGGAGCAGGACTAGCCCCTACGAGCAGTTCTTC. The entire variable domain, with the rest obtained from reference TRBV30 and TRBJ2-1, is as follows: SQTIHQWPATLVQPVGSPLSLECTVEGTSNPNLYWYRQAAGRGLQLLFYSVGIGQISSEVPQNLSASRPQDRQFILSSKKLLLSDSGFYLCAWSRTSPYEQFFGPGTRLTVL.

The chain has TRBV12-3 or TRBV12-4 and TRBJ2-1; D remains ambiguous. CDR3 length equals 13 residues. Trimming stripped 4 bases from V and 6 bases from J, with 10 bases between. CDR3 DNA sequence: TGTGCCAGCAGTTCTCGGACCCCCAATGAGCAGTTCTTC. This sequence encodes CASSSRTPNEQFF.

The V call is TRBV6-6, the J call TRBJ2-1; TRBD2 is a possible D gene (5 bases). Trimming pared 0 bases from V and 10 bases from J, leaving 10 bases between. This CDR3 has 13 amino acids. CDR1 MNHNY and CDR2 SVGAGI come from the germline V gene (reference sequence). CDR3 nucleotides: TGTGCCAGCAGTTACTCGAACCGGGGAGAGCAGTTCTTC. Residues: CASSYSNRGEQFF.

The V call is TRBV3-1, the J call TRBJ2-3; D not resolved. Per germline, CDR1 LGHDT and CDR2 YNNKEL (reference sequence). The V gene lost 1 base and the J gene lost 2 bases, with 13 bases spanning the gap. CDR3 length: 16 residues. The CDR3 spells CASSQVRQQLTDTQYF. DNA of the CDR3: TGTGCCAGCAGCCAAGTTAGGCAGCAACTCACAGATACGCAGTATTTT.

In this sample, this clonotype turned up a few times. This chain joins TRBV6-1 and TRBJ1-2, with D possibly being TRBD1 (5 bases). The ends were cut back, 7 bases at V and 6 bases at J, with 21 bases in the middle. The CDR3 totals 15 residues. Germline lookup yields CDR1 MNHNS and CDR2 SASEGT. CDR3 region: CASITYRRVKDGYTF. The CDR3 region has the DNA TGTGCCAGCATCACTTACCGCAGGGTTAAGGATGGCTACACCTTC.

The sample holds a few counts of this clonotype. The rearrangement links TRBV9 to TRBJ2-3; 8 positions agree with TRBD2. This CDR3 has 15 amino acids. J was trimmed by 7 bases and V by 1 base; bases with no gene match: 8. The germline CDR1 and CDR2 sequences are SGDLS and YYNGEE. The CDR3 protein is CASSVQTSGLHTQYF. CDR3 coding DNA: TGTGCCAGCAGCGTACAAACTAGCGGACTCCATACGCAGTATTTT.

The CDR3 DNA reads TGTGCCACCAATCCGTCCGGGGGATCCACAGATACGCAGTATTTT. Protein product: CATNPSGGSTDTQYF. The chain combines TRBV7-2 with TRBJ2-3, with D possibly matching TRBD2 (6 bases). V gave up 10 bases and J gave up 2 bases, with 19 bases separating them. Germline CDR1 and CDR2: SGHTA and FQGNSA. The CDR3 is made up of 15 amino acids. Looking up the rest from reference TRBV7-2 and TRBJ2-3 gives the full variable domain: GAGVSQSPSNKVTEKGKDVELRCDPISGHTALYWYRQSLGQGLEFLIYFQGNSAPDKSGLPSDRFSAERTGGSVSTLTIQRTQQEDSAVYLCATNPSGGSTDTQYFGPGTRLTVL.

This clonotype was counted a few times. The rearrangement joins TRBV4-1 to TRBJ2-1, with a possible D match to TRBD1 (6 bases). Germline V CDR1 and CDR2: MGHRA, YSYEKL. The V and J ends lost 2 bases and 3 bases respectively, with 23 bases between them. This CDR3 region has 19 residues. CDR3 nucleotides: TGCGCCAGCAGCCAACAATCTATTTACAGGGAAAACCGCTACAATGAGCAGTTCTTC. It is translated as CASSQQSIYRENRYNEQFF.

The chain joins TRBV10-3 to TRBJ1-4, with 11 bases lining up with TRBD1. The CDR3 consists of 13 residues. Germline trimming cut 4 bases from V and 8 bases from J; bases unmatched to any gene: 0. Per germline, CDR1 ENHRY and CDR2 SYGVKD. The CDR3 DNA follows: TGTGCCATCAGTGGGGACAGGGGGGAAAAACTGTTTTTT. It codes for CAISGDRGEKLFF.

The V gene is TRBV21-1, the J gene TRBJ2-1. TRBV21-1 is given as a pseudogene. The CDR3 is made up of 16 amino acids. As DNA, the CDR3 is TGTGCCAGCAGCACAGGTCGGGAGCACCTATTCAATGAGCAGTTCTTC. Its translation is CASSTGREHLFNEQFF.

V and J are TRBV27 and TRBJ2-3, with D maybe TRBD2 (6 bases). Germline V gene data show CDR1 as MNHEY and CDR2 as SMNVEV (reference sequence). The CDR3 spans 16 residues. V was cut by 0 bases and J by 1 base, with 11 bases left in between. CDR3 amino acids: CASSLSGGMGTDTQYF. CDR3 bases: TGTGCCAGCAGTTTATCGGGCGGGATGGGCACAGATACGCAGTATTTT.